This T cell receptor beta chain was recovered during a study of blood T cell repertoires in COVID-19. Study summary: From the United States, Italy and Spain came samples of acute and convalescent COVID-19. PBMCs, B-cell-depleted T cells, or T cells provided the cDNA or gDNA that made up the material.

The repertoire was sequenced with immunoSEQ multiplex PCR; TCRdb's copy has only in-frame clones and lacks some. The repertoire consists of 200,000 or so clones, with approximately 79% occurring once and the leading ten covering approximately 5.4%. This CDR3 is 17 amino acids long. V lost 2 bases and J lost 4; bases outside the gene matches: 6. Germline CDR1 is SGHTA and CDR2 is FQGTGA. The sample consisted of peripheral blood. The sequence was obtained from a human donor in a cohort sampled during active COVID-19. The chain uses TRBV7-3 and TRBJ1-5; 12 bases align to TRBD1. CDR3 region: CASSLGTGGPPNQPQHF. The CDR3 region has the DNA TGTGCCAGCAGCTTAGGGACAGGGGGCCCCCCAAATCAGCCCCAGCATTTT.